The present T cell receptor (beta chain) was sequenced within a study of T cells in Graves' hyperthyroidism and ophthalmopathy. Overall study context: It was at initial diagnosis, before any treatment, that peripheral blood was collected. Regarding the study as a whole: In the blood, most expanded thyroid clonotypes above 0.001 appeared as well.

Germline loops: CDR1 SNHLY, CDR2 FYNNEI. The V and J ends lost 3 bases and 9 bases, in that order; junction bases with no gene match: 4. There are 13 residues in the CDR3. This clonotype turned up a few times. Its antigen is unidentified. Researchers amplified the TCR beta CDR3 regions from RNA transcripts. With the HTBI primer set, the TCR CDR3 went through a first round of RT-PCR. TCRdb re-called the multiplex PCR reads through MiXCR, storing one row per CDR3 protein. The table lists about 260,000 distinct CDR3 sequences, around 15% of them singletons. The sequence came from a woman aged 18-29 years with Graves' ophthalmopathy. Sequenced sample: blood. This chain joins TRBV2 and TRBJ2-1, with 8 nucleotides matching TRBD2. CDR3 nucleotides: TGTGCCAGCAGTGAGGGACTAGATTTTGAGCAGTTCTTC. Translated: CASSEGLDFEQFF. Full variable domain (outside the CDR3, taken from reference TRBV2 and TRBJ2-1): EPEVTQTPSHQVTQMGQEVILRCVPISNHLYFYWYRQILGQKVEFLVSFYNNEISEKSEIFDDQFSVERPDGSNFTLKIRSTKLEDSAMYFCASSEGLDFEQFFGPGTRLTVL.